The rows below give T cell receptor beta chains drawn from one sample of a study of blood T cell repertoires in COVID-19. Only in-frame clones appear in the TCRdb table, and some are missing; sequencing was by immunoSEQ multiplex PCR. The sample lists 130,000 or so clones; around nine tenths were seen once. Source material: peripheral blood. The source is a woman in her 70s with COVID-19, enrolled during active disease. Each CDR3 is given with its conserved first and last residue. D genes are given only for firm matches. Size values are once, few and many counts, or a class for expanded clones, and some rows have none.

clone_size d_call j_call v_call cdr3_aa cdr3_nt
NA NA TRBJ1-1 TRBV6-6 CASSFPWSEGTEAFF TGTGCCAGCAGTTTTCCGTGGAGCGAGGGCACTGAAGCTTTCTTT
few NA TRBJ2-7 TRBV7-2 CASSPWDFSYEQYF TGTGCCAGCAGCCCATGGGACTTCTCCTACGAGCAGTACTTC
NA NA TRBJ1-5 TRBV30 CAWRPSPGVNQPQHF TGTGCCTGGCGCCCGTCACCAGGGGTCAATCAGCCCCAGCATTTT
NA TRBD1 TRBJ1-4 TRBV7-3 CASSLTMDRVGEKLFF TGTGCCAGCAGCTTAACGATGGACAGGGTTGGTGAAAAACTGTTTTTT
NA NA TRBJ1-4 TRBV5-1 CASSMGQDEKLFF TGCGCCAGCAGCATGGGCCAGGATGAAAAACTGTTTTTT
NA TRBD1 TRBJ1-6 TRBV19 CASSIPGGFNNSPLHF TGTGCCAGTAGTATACCAGGGGGCTTCAATAATTCACCCCTCCACTTT
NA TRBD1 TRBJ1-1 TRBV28 CASSLVDRAAFF TGTGCCAGCAGTTTAGTGGACAGGGCGGCTTTCTTT
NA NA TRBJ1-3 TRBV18 CASSPLQDHSGNTIYF TGTGCCAGCTCACCACTACAGGACCACTCTGGAAACACCATATATTTT
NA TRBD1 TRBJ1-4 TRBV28 CASSLRGWPEKLFF TGTGCCAGCAGCCTCAGGGGGTGGCCTGAAAAACTGTTTTTT
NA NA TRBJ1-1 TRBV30 CAWNAGEGDTEAFF TGTGCCTGGAACGCAGGGGAAGGGGACACTGAAGCTTTCTTT
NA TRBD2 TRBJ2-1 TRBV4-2 CASSQDLYSGGRNEQFF TGTGCCAGCAGCCAAGATCTCTATAGCGGGGGCCGCAATGAGCAGTTCTTC
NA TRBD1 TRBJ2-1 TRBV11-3 CASSLDRDRYNEQFF TGTGCCAGCAGCTTAGATAGGGACAGATACAATGAGCAGTTCTTC
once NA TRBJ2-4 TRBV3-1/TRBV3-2 CASSQDAPGPKNIQYF TGTGCCAGCAGCCAAGACGCTCCCGGTCCCAAAAACATTCAGTACTTC
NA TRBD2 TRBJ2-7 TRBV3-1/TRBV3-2 CASSQVSSSGGRYEQYF TGTGCCAGCAGCCAAGTGTCATCTAGCGGGGGACGCTACGAGCAGTACTTC
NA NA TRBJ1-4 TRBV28 CASGGGTVTTNEKLFF TGTGCCAGCGGGGGGGGGACGGTTACAACTAATGAAAAACTGTTTTTT